The 19 T cell receptor beta chains below all came from one sample that was sequenced in a study of T-cell memory formation after mild COVID-19. Via MiXCR, TCRdb re-called the 5' RACE reads, giving one row per CDR3 protein. This table holds 400,000 to 500,000 distinct CDR3 sequences, around 24% found once. The specimen was PBMCs or a T cell subset sorted from them (not recorded which). These receptors all come from an adult woman who had mild COVID-19 (a few samples of this study predate the infection). Cell type and time point are not known.

This clonotype showed up just a few times. The V gene is TRBV7-9, the J gene TRBJ1-6; TRBD1 matches at 9 bases. V lost 1 base to trimming and J lost 7 bases; unmatched junction nucleotides: 2. The CDR3 totals 15 residues. CDR1 is SEHNR and CDR2 is FQNEAQ in the germline V gene (reference sequence). In DNA, the CDR3 is TGTGCCAGCAGCTTAGGGACAGGGGTAAATTCACCCCTCCACTTT. Translated: CASSLGTGVNSPLHF. The full variable domain, with the rest looked up from reference TRBV7-9 and TRBJ1-6, is DTGVSQNPRHKITKRGQNVTFRCDPISEHNRLYWYRQTLGQGPEFLTYFQNEAQLEKSRLLSDRFSAERPKGSFSTLEIQRTEQGDSAMYLCASSLGTGVNSPLHFGNGTRLTVT.

The V gene is TRBV6-5, the J gene TRBJ2-6; the D gene is possibly TRBD1 (6 bases). CDR3 length: 17 amino acids. The V and J ends lost 5 bases and 2 bases respectively, with 16 bases between them. Germline V gives CDR1 MNHEY, CDR2 SVGAGI. The DNA of the CDR3 is TGTGCCAGCAGTAAACAACAGGGTAAACCTGGGGCCAACGTCCTGACTTTC. This encodes CASSKQQGKPGANVLTF.

This rearrangement joins TRBV7-9 to TRBJ2-5; 8 nucleotides line up with TRBD2. The V gene's germline CDR1 is SEHNR and CDR2 FQNEAQ (reference sequence). V gave up 1 base and J gave up 5 bases; unmatched junction bases: 9. This CDR3 contains 16 residues. The CDR3 DNA sequence: TGTGCCAGCAGCTTAGGGACGGGAGGGCCCTGGGAGACCCAGTACTTC. It yields the protein CASSLGTGGPWETQYF. Supplemented by reference TRBV7-9 and TRBJ2-5, the full variable domain reads DTGVSQNPRHKITKRGQNVTFRCDPISEHNRLYWYRQTLGQGPEFLTYFQNEAQLEKSRLLSDRFSAERPKGSFSTLEIQRTEQGDSAMYLCASSLGTGGPWETQYFGPGTRLLVL.

This sequence joins TRBV20-1 and TRBJ2-7, with 9 bases that match TRBD1. V dropped 5 bases and J dropped 5; count of bases not matched to a gene: 7. The CDR3 covers 13 residues. From germline, CDR1 is DFQATT and CDR2 SNEGSKA (reference sequence). In nucleotides, the CDR3 is TGCAGTGCTGTCCGGGACAGGGTAAACGAGCAGTACTTC. Residues: CSAVRDRVNEQYF.

The chain couples TRBV13 to TRBJ2-5; TRBD2 agrees at 12 bases. Germline CDR1 and CDR2: PRHDT and FYEKMQ (reference sequence). The CDR3 totals 16 residues. J lost 6 bases, V lost 0 bases, and 5 bases had no gene match. The chain's CDR3 is CASSLGTSGSPKTQYF. For the CDR3, the DNA is TGTGCCAGCAGCTTAGGGACTAGCGGGAGTCCAAAGACCCAGTACTTC.

The V gene is TRBV29-1, the J gene TRBJ1-1; D is uncertain. The CDR3 is 11 residues long. With 6 bases removed from V and 3 bases from J, the gap between germline ends came to 8 bases. CDR1 is SQVTM and CDR2 is ANQGSEA in the germline V gene. The CDR3 nucleotides read TGCAGCGTCCCGGGGTACACTGAAGCTTTCTTT. Its protein is CSVPGYTEAFF.

The chain uses TRBV9 and TRBJ2-7; 7 positions agree with TRBD1. Germline CDR1 and CDR2: SGDLS and YYNGEE. The CDR3 has 14 residues. J gave up 4 bases and V 2 bases, and 6 bases lay outside the gene matches. The CDR3 DNA follows: TGTGCCAGCAGCGTTGGGGACAGACCTTACGAGCAGTACTTC. Translation: CASSVGDRPYEQYF.

This clonotype has more than one count but fewer than ten. With a far larger clone one base away, a read error is the likely cause. The genes are TRBV5-1 and TRBJ1-1; 8 bases are shared with TRBD1. V gave up 0 bases and J gave up 3 bases; unmatched junction bases: 1. This CDR3 spans 14 amino acids. Germline CDR1 and CDR2: SGHRS and YFSETQ. The CDR3 coding sequence is TGCGCCAGCAGCTTGGGACAGGGGCACACTGAAGCTTTCTTT. As protein: CASSLGQGHTEAFF.

There are a few counts of this clonotype. The chain is built from TRBV11-3 and TRBJ1-1; maybe TRBD1 (5 bases). Germline assignment: CDR1 SGHNT and CDR2 YENEEA. With 0 bases removed from V and 4 bases from J, the gap between germline ends came to 9 bases. The CDR3 has 14 amino acids. The CDR3 sequence is CASSLEGVRTEAFF. In nucleotides, the CDR3 is TGTGCCAGCAGCTTAGAGGGGGTCCGCACTGAAGCTTTCTTT.

There are a few counts of this clonotype. The chain is built from TRBV6-2 or TRBV6-3 and TRBJ1-1; weak D call: TRBD1 (5 bases). Germline V gene lookup returns CDR1 MNHEY and CDR2 SVGEGT. Deletions cut 2 bases from V and 1 base from J, with 14 bases between. The CDR3 contains 16 residues. In nucleotides, the CDR3 is TGTGCCAGCAGTTACATTACCGGGGGTGCGAACACTGAAGCTTTCTTT. Protein: CASSYITGGANTEAFF.

There are a few counts of this clonotype. J is TRBJ1-2 and V is TRBV24-1; weak D call: TRBD1 (6 bases). CDR1 and CDR2 (germline): KGHDR, SFDVKD. This CDR3 has 12 amino acids. Trimming pared 7 bases from V and 10 bases from J, leaving 15 bases between. This chain's CDR3 is CATRTPGQHYTF. The CDR3 bases are TGTGCCACCAGGACCCCCGGACAGCACTACACCTTC.

This clonotype occurred a few times. The J gene is TRBJ2-7, the V gene TRBV25-1, with TRBD2 matching 10 bases. The ends lost 4 bases at V and 4 bases at J; junction bases unmatched: 1. This CDR3 has 13 amino acids. Per germline, CDR1 MGHDK and CDR2 SYGVNS. CDR3 in DNA: TGTGCCAGCAGTGCTAGCGGGAGTTACGAGCAGTACTTC. This encodes CASSASGSYEQYF.

The genes are TRBV5-1 and TRBJ2-2; no clear D. The V gene's germline CDR1 is SGHRS and CDR2 YFSETQ. Trimming left V 1 base short and J 5 bases short, with 12 bases between. This CDR3 contains 15 residues. DNA of the CDR3: TGCGCCAGCAGCTTGTTGGGAATTGGGACCGGGGAGCTGTTTTTT. This encodes CASSLLGIGTGELFF.

The CDR3 loop reads CASSPAEDNEQFF. In nucleotides, the CDR3 is TGTGCCAGCAGTCCCGCCGAGGACAATGAGCAGTTCTTC. The chain couples TRBV12-3 or TRBV12-4 to TRBJ2-1, with D unresolved. The CDR3 spans 13 residues. The V and J ends lost 5 bases and 5 bases respectively, with 10 bases between them.

The rearrangement links TRBV5-5 to TRBJ1-5, with D possibly being TRBD1 (5 bases). The germline V gene encodes CDR1 SGHKS and CDR2 YYEKEE (reference sequence). Trimming removed 4 bases from V and 2 bases from J, with 16 bases in between. The CDR3 runs to 16 residues. The DNA of the CDR3 is TGTGCCAGCAGCACTGGCGGGGGGGTGGGCAATCAGCCCCAGCATTTT. Amino acid sequence: CASSTGGGVGNQPQHF.

This clonotype has only a few counts. V usage is TRBV6-1 and J usage is TRBJ2-3, with TRBD2 identical over 10 bases. The germline CDR1 and CDR2 sequences are MNHNS and SASEGT. V shed 4 bases, J shed 2 bases, and the junction held 6 bases outside the gene matches. This CDR3 comprises 16 residues. CDR3 in amino acids: CASSGWTSGNTDTQYF. CDR3 sequence (DNA): TGTGCCAGCAGTGGATGGACTAGCGGAAACACAGATACGCAGTATTTT.

The J gene is TRBJ2-1, the V gene TRBV20-1, with 9 bases that match TRBD2. Trimming removed 2 bases from V and 8 bases from J; junction bases left unmatched: 10. The germline gives CDR1 DFQATT, CDR2 SNEGSKA (reference sequence). This CDR3 spans 15 amino acids. The CDR3 coding sequence is TGCAGTGCTAGACGTGGGGTAGCGGGAGCTCATGAGCAGTTCTTC. Translated: CSARRGVAGAHEQFF.

This clonotype was observed a few times. The chain joins TRBV12-3 or TRBV12-4 to TRBJ2-1, with 12 bases identical to TRBD2. This CDR3 comprises 16 residues. V lost 6 bases to trimming and J lost 9 bases; unmatched junction nucleotides: 12. As DNA, the CDR3 is TGTGCCAGCAGACCCGAACTAGCGGGAGGCTCGCGTGAGCAGTTCTTC. This gives the protein CASRPELAGGSREQFF.

This clonotype was seen more than once but under ten times. The chain couples TRBV28 to TRBJ2-7; TRBD2 matches at 11 bases. This CDR3 comprises 16 residues. Germline assignment: CDR1 MDHEN and CDR2 SYDVKM. V trimming: 6 bases; J trimming: 1 base; junction bases outside the gene matches: 8. This CDR3 reads CASRRTSGRRSYEQYF. The CDR3 coding sequence is TGTGCCAGCAGACGGACTAGCGGGCGTAGGTCCTACGAGCAGTACTTC.